This TCR beta chain was documented in a study of Ad26.COV2.S vaccination and SARS-CoV-2 variants. Study-level points and caveats: Possibly, TCR breadth and depth analyses underestimated total T cell responses.

Remarks on this clone: The target antigen is unknown. The DNA is omitted, as the CDR3 cannot be located on it reliably, and the CDR3 follows TCRdb's listing.

Treatment of the sample: some 20 received Ad26.COV2.S at low or high dose, single or two shots; about 5 received placebo; per-sample allocation not given. After the first vaccine or placebo injection, samples were drawn on day 63. An Ad26 vector expressing Wuhan-strain SARS-CoV-2 spike served as the vaccine. Profiled with immunoSEQ multiplex PCR; TCRdb holds only in-frame clones, not every one. The data show roughly 330,000 clones, roughly 90% seen once. The CDR3 is 15 amino acids in total, end residues counted. Germline V CDR1 and CDR2: MNHEY, SVGAGI. The source is a person between 18 and 60 years old who received the Ad26.COV2.S COVID-19 vaccine or a placebo. The chain combines TRBV6-5 with TRBJ2-7; the table's TRBD1 call for D was not verified on the DNA. Sequenced material: peripheral blood, taken in a trial of Ad26.COV2.S vaccine versus placebo. The chain's CDR3 is CASTFGPGGFYEQYF.